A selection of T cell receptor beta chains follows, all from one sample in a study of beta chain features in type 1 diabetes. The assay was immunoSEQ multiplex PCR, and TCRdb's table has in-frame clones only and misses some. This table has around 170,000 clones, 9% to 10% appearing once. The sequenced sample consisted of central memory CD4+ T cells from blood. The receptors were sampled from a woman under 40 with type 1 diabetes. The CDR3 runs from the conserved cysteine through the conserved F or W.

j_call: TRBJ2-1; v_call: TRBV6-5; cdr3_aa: CASSVDNEQFF
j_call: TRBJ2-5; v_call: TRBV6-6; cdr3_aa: CASSFPTSGDQETQYF
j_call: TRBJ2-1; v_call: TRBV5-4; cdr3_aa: CASSSLGASSYNEQFF
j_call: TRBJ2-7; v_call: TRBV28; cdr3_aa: CASRIAGSYEQYF
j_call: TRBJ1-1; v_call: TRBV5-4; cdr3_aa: CASSGWDRLNTEAFF
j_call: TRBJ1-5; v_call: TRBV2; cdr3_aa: CASSTESNQPQHF
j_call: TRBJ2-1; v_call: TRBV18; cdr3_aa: CASSPTGFGQFF
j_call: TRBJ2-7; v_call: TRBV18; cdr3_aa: CASSPTPRRATTYEQYF
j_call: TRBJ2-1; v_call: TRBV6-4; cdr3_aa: CASSSSLNNEQFF
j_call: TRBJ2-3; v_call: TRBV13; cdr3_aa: CASNSYSSGGSTDTQYF
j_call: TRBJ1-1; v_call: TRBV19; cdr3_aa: CASNPDRGVLNTEAFF
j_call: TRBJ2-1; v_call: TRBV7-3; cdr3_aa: CASSPQTGVRNEQFF
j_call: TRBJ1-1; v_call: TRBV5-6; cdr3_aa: CASSSGTGFGNTEAFF
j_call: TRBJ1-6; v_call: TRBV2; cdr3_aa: CASMRERTYNSPLHF
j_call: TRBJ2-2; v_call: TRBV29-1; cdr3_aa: CSVGGSHGELFF
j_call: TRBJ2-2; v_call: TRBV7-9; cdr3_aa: CASSFRQLNTGELFF
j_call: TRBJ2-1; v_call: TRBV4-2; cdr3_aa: CASSPERGDSYNEQFF
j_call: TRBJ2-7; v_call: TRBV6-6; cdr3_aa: CASSRLTGLTSYEQYF
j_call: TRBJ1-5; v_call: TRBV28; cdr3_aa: CASSLGGMGSNQPQHF
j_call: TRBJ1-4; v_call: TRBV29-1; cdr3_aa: CSVEAGFTNEKLFF
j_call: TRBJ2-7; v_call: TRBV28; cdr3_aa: CASSLSGLLGHEQYF
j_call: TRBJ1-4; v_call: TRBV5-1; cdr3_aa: CASSLAAGDEKLFF
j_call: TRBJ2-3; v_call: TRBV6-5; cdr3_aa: CASRPGTGTDTQYF
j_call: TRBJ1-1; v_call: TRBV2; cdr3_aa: CASIRDRDTEAFF
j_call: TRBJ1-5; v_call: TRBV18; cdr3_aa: CASQTGNQPQHF
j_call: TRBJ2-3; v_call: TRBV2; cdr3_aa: CASSGAGGGSDTQYF
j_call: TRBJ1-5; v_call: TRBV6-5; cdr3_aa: CASRYSASGPQHF
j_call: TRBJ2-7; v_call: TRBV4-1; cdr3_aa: CASSQDTSGYLYEQYF
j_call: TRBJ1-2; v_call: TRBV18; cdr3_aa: CATERDRIYGYTF
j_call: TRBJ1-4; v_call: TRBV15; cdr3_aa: CATSSHSTNEKLFF
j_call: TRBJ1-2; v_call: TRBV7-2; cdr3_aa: CASSLVRDRGPPNYGYTF
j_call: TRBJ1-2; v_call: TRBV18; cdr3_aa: CASSPETGGIYGYTF
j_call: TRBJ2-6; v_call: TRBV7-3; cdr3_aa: CASSLTGKAGANVLTF
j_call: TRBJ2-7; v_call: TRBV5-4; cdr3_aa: CASSHQTPYKQYF
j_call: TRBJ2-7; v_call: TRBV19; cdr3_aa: CASRSNGGNEQYF
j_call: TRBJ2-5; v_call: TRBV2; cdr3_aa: CASTGVGETQYF
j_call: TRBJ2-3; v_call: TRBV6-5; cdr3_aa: CASRGEGNTDTQYF
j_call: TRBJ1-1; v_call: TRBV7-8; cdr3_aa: CASGNYRDRGAFF
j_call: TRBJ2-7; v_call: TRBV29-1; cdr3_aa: CSAGGGRSPGYEQYF